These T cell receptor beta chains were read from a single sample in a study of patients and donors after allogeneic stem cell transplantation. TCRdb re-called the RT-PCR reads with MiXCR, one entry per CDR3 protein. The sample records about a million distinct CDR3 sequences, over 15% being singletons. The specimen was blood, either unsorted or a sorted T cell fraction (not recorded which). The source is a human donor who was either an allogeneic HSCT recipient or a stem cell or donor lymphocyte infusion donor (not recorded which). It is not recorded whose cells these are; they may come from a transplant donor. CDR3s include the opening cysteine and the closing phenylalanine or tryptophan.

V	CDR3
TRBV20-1	CSARPILGKGNTEAFF
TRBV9	CASSEWRGADTQYF
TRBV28	CASSTPGGFVTQYF
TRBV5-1	CASTPGGGVNEQFF
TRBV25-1	CASSGQSYEQYF
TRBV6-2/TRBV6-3	CASSWTELNIEAFF
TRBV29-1	CSVEEARTGLTYEQYF
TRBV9	CASSPRQGRGTEAFF
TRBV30	CAWSVGRGKKDTQYF
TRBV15	CATSRERTGGYNEQFF
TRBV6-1	CASSKPPGLGNNEQFF
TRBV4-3	CASSQWGSGILEQFF
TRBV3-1	CASSRRGRPGELFF
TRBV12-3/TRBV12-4	CASILTGQGTPQAFF
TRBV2	CASNGRWLDTQYF
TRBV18	CASSPGRDQPQHF
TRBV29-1	CSVRQGHNTEAFF
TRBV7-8	CASSPGTGISYEQYF
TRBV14	CASSQAGPNMNTGELFF
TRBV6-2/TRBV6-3	CASYRGPNTEAFF
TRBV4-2	CASSRILGGDTQYF
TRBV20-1	CSARLESYNEQFF
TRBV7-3	CASSWAGDPTDTQYF
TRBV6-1	CASSRVPGQVQETQYF
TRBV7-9	CASSSNRMGNTEAFF
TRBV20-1	CSARDPGGYEQYF
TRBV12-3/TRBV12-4	CASRGTGNSPLHF
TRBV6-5	CASSSKKLAGSEQYF
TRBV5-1	CASSLGAGRSYEQYF
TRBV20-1	CSAPPKDGRASNEQFF
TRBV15	CATSRTLGLAGNNEQFF
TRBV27	CASSPRWTGNEQYF
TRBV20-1	CSARGLRHGITEAFF
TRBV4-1	CASSQDSVETPHGYTF
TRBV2	CASKTRPGYEQYF
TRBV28	CASSPAWAPRGYGYTF
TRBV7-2	CASSLDAAPYGYTF
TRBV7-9	CASSLQGVGQFF
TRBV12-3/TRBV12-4	CASSSVETEAFF
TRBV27	CASSPSSANYEQYF
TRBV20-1	CSASRLAIMNTEAFF
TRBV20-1	CSARDPRQGGQPQHF
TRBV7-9	CASDPGGSSSYNEQFF
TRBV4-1	CASSQALPGLAGGPNTGELFF
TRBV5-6	CASSQLTGGFEKLFF
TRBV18	CASSPIGEGEQFF
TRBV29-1	CSVGGRPENTIYF
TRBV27	CASSGQGGYEQYF
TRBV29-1	CSVDRDRAGGELFF
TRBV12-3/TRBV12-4	CASSRGKPSTDTQYF